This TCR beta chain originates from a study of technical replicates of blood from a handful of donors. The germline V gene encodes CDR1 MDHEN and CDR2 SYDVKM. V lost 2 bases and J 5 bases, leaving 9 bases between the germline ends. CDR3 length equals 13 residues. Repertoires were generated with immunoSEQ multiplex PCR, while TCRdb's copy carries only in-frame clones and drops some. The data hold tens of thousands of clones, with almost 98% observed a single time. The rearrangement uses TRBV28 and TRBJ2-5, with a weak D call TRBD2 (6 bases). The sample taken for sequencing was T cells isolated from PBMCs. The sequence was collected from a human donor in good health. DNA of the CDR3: TGTGCCAGCAGTTTAACCGGAGGGGAGACCCAGTACTTC. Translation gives CASSLTGGETQYF.